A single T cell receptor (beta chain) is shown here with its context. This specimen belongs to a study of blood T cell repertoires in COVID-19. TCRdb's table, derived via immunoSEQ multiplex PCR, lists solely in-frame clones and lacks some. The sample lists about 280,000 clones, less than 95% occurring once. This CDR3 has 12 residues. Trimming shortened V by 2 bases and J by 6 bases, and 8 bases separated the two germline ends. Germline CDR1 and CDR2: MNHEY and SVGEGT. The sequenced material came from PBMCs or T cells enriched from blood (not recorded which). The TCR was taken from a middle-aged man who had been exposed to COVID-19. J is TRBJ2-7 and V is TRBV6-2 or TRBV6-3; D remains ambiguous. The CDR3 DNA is TGTGCCAGCAGTTACGGCGCTAGCGAGCAGTACTTC. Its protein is CASSYGASEQYF.